This T cell receptor beta chain was captured in a study of blood T cells in healthy people across ages. Using a J-beta primer mix together with a sample-barcoded 5' primer, a second PCR was run for roughly 6 to 12 cycles. TCRdb reprocessed the 5' RACE reads via MiXCR and lists one record per CDR3 protein. The sample carries 1.5 million or so distinct CDR3 sequences, about 40% recorded once. V lost 1 base to trimming and J lost 5 bases; unmatched junction nucleotides: 14. Germline loops: CDR1 SGHNT, CDR2 YENEEA. The CDR3 is 19 amino acids. In this sample, this clonotype turned up a few times. The specimen sequenced was blood. The source of this sequence is a woman younger than 30 in good health. This chain connects TRBV11-3 to TRBJ2-1; 10 bases are shared with TRBD2. In nucleotides, the CDR3 is TGTGCCAGCAGCTTAGCTTTCGGGTTCGGACTAGCGGCCAACAATGAGCAGTTCTTC. Its translation: CASSLAFGFGLAANNEQFF.